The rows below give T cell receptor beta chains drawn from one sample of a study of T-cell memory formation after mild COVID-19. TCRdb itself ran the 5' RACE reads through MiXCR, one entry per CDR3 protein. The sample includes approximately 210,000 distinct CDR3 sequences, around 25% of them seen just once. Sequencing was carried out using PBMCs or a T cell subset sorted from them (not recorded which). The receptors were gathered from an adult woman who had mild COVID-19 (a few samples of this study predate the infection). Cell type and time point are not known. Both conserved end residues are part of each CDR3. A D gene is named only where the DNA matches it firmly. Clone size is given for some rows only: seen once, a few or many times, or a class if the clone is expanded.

CDR3 DNA: TGTGCCAGCAGCCAAGACCCCCCCCGGGACACTTTCTCCGAGCAGTACTTC; CDR3 protein: CASSQDPPRDTFSEQYF; V gene: TRBV3-1; clone size: -; D gene: -; J gene: TRBJ2-7
CDR3 DNA: TGTGCCAGCAGTAACATGCGGGATAGCTCCTACAATGAGCAGTTCTTC; CDR3 protein: CASSNMRDSSYNEQFF; V gene: TRBV12-3/TRBV12-4; clone size: many; D gene: -; J gene: TRBJ2-1
CDR3 DNA: TGTGCCAGCAGTGGTATGGGGGGCTGGGAGCAGTACTTC; CDR3 protein: CASSGMGGWEQYF; V gene: TRBV2; clone size: -; D gene: -; J gene: TRBJ2-7
CDR3 DNA: TGTGCCAGCAGCTTTCTCAGGATTGAAGCTTTCTTT; CDR3 protein: CASSFLRIEAFF; V gene: TRBV7-8; clone size: few; D gene: -; J gene: TRBJ1-1
CDR3 DNA: TGTGCCAGCAGCCGACAGAGCTCCTACGAGCAGTACTTC; CDR3 protein: CASSRQSSYEQYF; V gene: TRBV5-6; clone size: few; D gene: -; J gene: TRBJ2-7
CDR3 DNA: TGTGCCAGCAGTTGGGGGGGCTCTGGGGCCAACGTCCTGACTTTC; CDR3 protein: CASSWGGSGANVLTF; V gene: TRBV12-3/TRBV12-4; clone size: many; D gene: TRBD2; J gene: TRBJ2-6
CDR3 DNA: TGCAGCATCGGGACAGGGATCCGAGTGAAGACCCAGTACTTC; CDR3 protein: CSIGTGIRVKTQYF; V gene: TRBV29-1; clone size: few; D gene: TRBD1; J gene: TRBJ2-5
CDR3 DNA: TGTGCCGGCAGCCCTACGGACGGGATCAACTATGGCTACACCTTC; CDR3 protein: CAGSPTDGINYGYTF; V gene: TRBV4-2; clone size: once; D gene: -; J gene: TRBJ1-2
CDR3 DNA: TGTGCCATCAGTCCCAGGACTAGCGGGACTTCCTACAATGAGCAGTTCTTC; CDR3 protein: CAISPRTSGTSYNEQFF; V gene: TRBV10-3; clone size: few; D gene: TRBD2; J gene: TRBJ2-1
CDR3 DNA: TGCAGTGCTAGACTAGCGGGAGGGCTCACCTACGAGCAGTACTTC; CDR3 protein: CSARLAGGLTYEQYF; V gene: TRBV20-1; clone size: -; D gene: TRBD2; J gene: TRBJ2-7
CDR3 DNA: TGTGCCAGCAGCCAAGATCGGGGCAGGGCCTCCGAGCAGTACTTC; CDR3 protein: CASSQDRGRASEQYF; V gene: TRBV3-1; clone size: few; D gene: -; J gene: TRBJ2-7
CDR3 DNA: TGTGCCAGCTCACCTCTTTCTCGGGGGGCCGTGAACACTGAAGCTTTCTTT; CDR3 protein: CASSPLSRGAVNTEAFF; V gene: TRBV18; clone size: -; D gene: -; J gene: TRBJ1-1
CDR3 DNA: TGCGCCAGCAGTGACAGCCCAGGGACAGATACGCAGTATTTT; CDR3 protein: CASSDSPGTDTQYF; V gene: TRBV5-1; clone size: -; D gene: -; J gene: TRBJ2-3
CDR3 DNA: TGCAGTGCCCCGACTAGCGGGGTCTCCTACGAGCAGTACTTC; CDR3 protein: CSAPTSGVSYEQYF; V gene: TRBV20-1; clone size: few; D gene: TRBD2; J gene: TRBJ2-7
CDR3 DNA: TGTGCCAGCAGCGTAGGGCGATACACCGGGGAGCTGTTTTTT; CDR3 protein: CASSVGRYTGELFF; V gene: TRBV9; clone size: few; D gene: -; J gene: TRBJ2-2
CDR3 DNA: TGTGCCAGCAGTCGGATAGTCTCAGGGGGCAACACTGAAGCTTTCTTT; CDR3 protein: CASSRIVSGGNTEAFF; V gene: TRBV7-2; clone size: few; D gene: TRBD1; J gene: TRBJ1-1
CDR3 DNA: TGCGCCAGCAGGGAGGGACGGCTGAACACTGAAGCTTTCTTT; CDR3 protein: CASREGRLNTEAFF; V gene: TRBV10-2; clone size: few; D gene: -; J gene: TRBJ1-1
CDR3 DNA: TGCAGCGTTGCAGGGGCAGATCAGCCCCAGCATTTT; CDR3 protein: CSVAGADQPQHF; V gene: TRBV29-1; clone size: few; D gene: -; J gene: TRBJ1-5
CDR3 DNA: TGCGCCAGCAGCTCCGGTCACAGGGGAGACTCTGGAAACACCATATATTTT; CDR3 protein: CASSSGHRGDSGNTIYF; V gene: TRBV5-1; clone size: -; D gene: TRBD1; J gene: TRBJ1-3
CDR3 DNA: TGTGCCAGCAGTGAATCTGTTGGGGCCAGGGGCGAGGGCAATCAGCCCCAGCATTTT; CDR3 protein: CASSESVGARGEGNQPQHF; V gene: TRBV25-1; clone size: few; D gene: -; J gene: TRBJ1-5
CDR3 DNA: TGTGCCAGCAGCTTAGTATGGACAGGGAGGGGCTACACCTTC; CDR3 protein: CASSLVWTGRGYTF; V gene: TRBV7-2; clone size: -; D gene: TRBD1; J gene: TRBJ1-2
CDR3 DNA: TGTGCCAGCAGCTTTCCGAGCGGGGGGGCCGTCAGCTGTCCGTTCTTC; CDR3 protein: CASSFPSGGAVSCPFF; V gene: TRBV7-9; clone size: few; D gene: TRBD2; J gene: TRBJ2-1
CDR3 DNA: TGTGCCAGCACGGACGGGAGTTTTTACGAGCAGTACTTC; CDR3 protein: CASTDGSFYEQYF; V gene: TRBV2; clone size: -; D gene: -; J gene: TRBJ2-7
CDR3 DNA: TGTGCCAGCAGCTTTCGGGCGGGGGAAGGCTACACCTTC; CDR3 protein: CASSFRAGEGYTF; V gene: TRBV7-8; clone size: -; D gene: -; J gene: TRBJ1-2
CDR3 DNA: TGTGCCAGCAGTTTATGGGGGGGCTCCGATCAGCCCCAGCATTTT; CDR3 protein: CASSLWGGSDQPQHF; V gene: TRBV27; clone size: -; D gene: -; J gene: TRBJ1-5
CDR3 DNA: TGTGCCAGCAGTGAAAAACCCGGGACAGGCCACAATGAGCAGTTCTTC; CDR3 protein: CASSEKPGTGHNEQFF; V gene: TRBV6-1; clone size: few; D gene: TRBD1; J gene: TRBJ2-1
CDR3 DNA: TGTGCCAGCAGCGTTGGCCCCAGCGGGTGGAACACTGAAGCTTTCTTT; CDR3 protein: CASSVGPSGWNTEAFF; V gene: TRBV9; clone size: few; D gene: -; J gene: TRBJ1-1
CDR3 DNA: TGCAGCGTTGCAGGGGTGAATGAGCAGTTCTTC; CDR3 protein: CSVAGVNEQFF; V gene: TRBV29-1; clone size: few; D gene: -; J gene: TRBJ2-1
CDR3 DNA: TGTGCCAGCAGTTTGGGTTCGGTCGTACTAGCCAAAAACATTCAGTACTTC; CDR3 protein: CASSLGSVVLAKNIQYF; V gene: TRBV28; clone size: many; D gene: -; J gene: TRBJ2-4
CDR3 DNA: TGTGCCAGCAGCTCTCTTTTTACTAGCGACAGCTCCTACAATGAGCAGTTCTTC; CDR3 protein: CASSSLFTSDSSYNEQFF; V gene: TRBV7-9; clone size: few; D gene: TRBD2; J gene: TRBJ2-1
CDR3 DNA: TGTGCCAGCAGTTCCATTACTACGGAGACCCAGTACTTC; CDR3 protein: CASSSITTETQYF; V gene: TRBV28; clone size: -; D gene: -; J gene: TRBJ2-5
CDR3 DNA: TGTGCCAGCAGCTTCTCAGGATACGGGGAGCTGTTTTTT; CDR3 protein: CASSFSGYGELFF; V gene: TRBV5-6; clone size: many; D gene: -; J gene: TRBJ2-2
CDR3 DNA: TGTGCCAGCACGCTAGCGGGGGCCACCGGGGAGCTGTTTTTT; CDR3 protein: CASTLAGATGELFF; V gene: TRBV6-2/TRBV6-3; clone size: -; D gene: TRBD2; J gene: TRBJ2-2
CDR3 DNA: TGTGCCACCAGTGACCCGGTACGGGGCGAGCAGTACTTC; CDR3 protein: CATSDPVRGEQYF; V gene: TRBV24-1; clone size: -; D gene: -; J gene: TRBJ2-7
CDR3 DNA: TGTGCCAGCAGCCCCGGGACCGGGTGGTACGTGGATACGCAGTATTTT; CDR3 protein: CASSPGTGWYVDTQYF; V gene: TRBV7-7; clone size: few; D gene: -; J gene: TRBJ2-3
CDR3 DNA: TGTGCCAGCAGTCGCATTACCGGGATAAACACCGGGGAGCTGTTTTTT; CDR3 protein: CASSRITGINTGELFF; V gene: TRBV12-3/TRBV12-4; clone size: -; D gene: -; J gene: TRBJ2-2
CDR3 DNA: TGTGCCAGCAGTGAAAGCGGAGGGTCCTTTAGCACAGATACGCAGTATTTT; CDR3 protein: CASSESGGSFSTDTQYF; V gene: TRBV2; clone size: few; D gene: -; J gene: TRBJ2-3